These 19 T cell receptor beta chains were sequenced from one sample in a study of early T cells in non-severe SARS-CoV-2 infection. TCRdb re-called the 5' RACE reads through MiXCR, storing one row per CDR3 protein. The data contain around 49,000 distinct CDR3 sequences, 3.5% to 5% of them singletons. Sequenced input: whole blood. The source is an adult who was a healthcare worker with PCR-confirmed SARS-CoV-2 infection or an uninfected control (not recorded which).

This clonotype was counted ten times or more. The CDR3 is CSAGWDTHSGNTIYF. CDR3 in DNA: TGCAGTGCGGGATGGGACACTCACTCTGGAAACACCATATATTTT. The chain is built from TRBV20-1 and TRBJ1-3; TRBD1 might be the D (6 bases). This CDR3 has 15 residues. The germline gives CDR1 DFQATT, CDR2 SNEGSKA (reference sequence). The V gene lost 6 bases and the J gene lost 0 bases, with 15 bases spanning the gap.

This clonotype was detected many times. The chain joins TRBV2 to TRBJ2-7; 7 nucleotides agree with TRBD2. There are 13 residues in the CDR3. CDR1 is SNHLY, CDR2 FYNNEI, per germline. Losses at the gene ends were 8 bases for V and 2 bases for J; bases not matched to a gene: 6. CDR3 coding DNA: TGTGCCAGCCAGAGCGGGAACACCTACGAGCAGTACTTC. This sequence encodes CASQSGNTYEQYF.

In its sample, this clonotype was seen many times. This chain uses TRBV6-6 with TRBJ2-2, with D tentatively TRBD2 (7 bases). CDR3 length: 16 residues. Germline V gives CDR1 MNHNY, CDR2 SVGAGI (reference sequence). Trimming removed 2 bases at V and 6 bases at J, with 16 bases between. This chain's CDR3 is CASSYGGEGDAGELFF. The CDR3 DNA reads TGTGCCAGCAGTTACGGCGGGGAGGGGGATGCCGGGGAGCTGTTTTTT.

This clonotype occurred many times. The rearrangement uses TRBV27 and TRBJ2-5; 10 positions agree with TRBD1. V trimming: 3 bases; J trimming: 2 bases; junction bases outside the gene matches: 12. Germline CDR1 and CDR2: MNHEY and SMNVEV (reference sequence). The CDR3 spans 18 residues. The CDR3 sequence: CASSLTGGISGNQETQYF. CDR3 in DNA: TGTGCCAGCAGTTTGACAGGGGGCATCTCCGGCAATCAAGAGACCCAGTACTTC.

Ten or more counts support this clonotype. In DNA, the CDR3 is TGTGCCAGCAGTTCCCGGCCGGGGAACACTGAAGCTTTCTTT. Protein: CASSSRPGNTEAFF. V gene TRBV6-5 combines with J gene TRBJ1-1; D is unresolved. The CDR3 extends over 14 amino acids. Trimming shortened V by 4 bases and J by 1 base, and 10 bases separated the two germline ends. CDR1 is MNHEY and CDR2 is SVGAGI in the germline V gene.

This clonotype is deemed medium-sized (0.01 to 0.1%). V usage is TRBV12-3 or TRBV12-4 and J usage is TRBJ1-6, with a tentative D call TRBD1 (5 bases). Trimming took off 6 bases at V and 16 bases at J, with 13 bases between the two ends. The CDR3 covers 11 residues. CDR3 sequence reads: CASSPGTSLHF. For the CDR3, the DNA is TGTGCCAGCAGCCCCGGGACTTCACTCCACTTT.

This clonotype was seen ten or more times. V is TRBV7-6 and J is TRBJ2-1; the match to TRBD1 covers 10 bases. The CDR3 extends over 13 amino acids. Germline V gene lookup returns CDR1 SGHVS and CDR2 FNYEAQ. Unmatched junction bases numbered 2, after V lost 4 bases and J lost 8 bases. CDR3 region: CASSSGTGDEQFF. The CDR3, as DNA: TGTGCCAGCAGCTCCGGGACAGGGGATGAGCAGTTCTTC.

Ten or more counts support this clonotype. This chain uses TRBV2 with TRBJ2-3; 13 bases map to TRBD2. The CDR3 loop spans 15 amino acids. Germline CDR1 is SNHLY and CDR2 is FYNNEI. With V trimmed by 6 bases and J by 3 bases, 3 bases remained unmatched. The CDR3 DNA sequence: TGTGCCAGCAGGCGGACTAGCGGGAGAACAGATACGCAGTATTTT. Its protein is CASRRTSGRTDTQYF. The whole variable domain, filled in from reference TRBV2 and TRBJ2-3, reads EPEVTQTPSHQVTQMGQEVILRCVPISNHLYFYWYRQILGQKVEFLVSFYNNEISEKSEIFDDQFSVERPDGSNFTLKIRSTKLEDSAMYFCASRRTSGRTDTQYFGPGTRLTVL.

The CDR3 sequence is CATMPGYTGATTGELFF. The DNA of the CDR3 is TGTGCCACCATGCCCGGCTATACAGGGGCGACCACCGGGGAGCTGTTTTTT. This rearrangement joins TRBV24-1 to TRBJ2-2; 7 nucleotides align to TRBD1. Looked up from germline, CDR1 is KGHDR and CDR2 is SFDVKD. V gave up 8 bases and J gave up 4 bases; unmatched junction bases: 15. There are 17 residues in the CDR3.

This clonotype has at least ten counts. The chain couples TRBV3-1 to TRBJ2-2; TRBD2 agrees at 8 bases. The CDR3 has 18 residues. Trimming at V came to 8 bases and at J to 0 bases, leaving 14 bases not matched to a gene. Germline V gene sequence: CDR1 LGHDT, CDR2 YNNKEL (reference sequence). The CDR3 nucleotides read TGTGCCAGCGAACCACTGACTAGCGCAATACCGAACACCGGGGAGCTGTTTTTT. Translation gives CASEPLTSAIPNTGELFF.

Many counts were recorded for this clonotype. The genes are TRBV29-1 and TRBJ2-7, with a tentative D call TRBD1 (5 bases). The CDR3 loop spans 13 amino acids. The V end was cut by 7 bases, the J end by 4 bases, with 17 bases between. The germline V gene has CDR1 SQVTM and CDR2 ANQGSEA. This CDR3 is CSAALDNQYEQYF. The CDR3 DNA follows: TGCAGCGCGGCTCTGGACAACCAGTACGAGCAGTACTTC.

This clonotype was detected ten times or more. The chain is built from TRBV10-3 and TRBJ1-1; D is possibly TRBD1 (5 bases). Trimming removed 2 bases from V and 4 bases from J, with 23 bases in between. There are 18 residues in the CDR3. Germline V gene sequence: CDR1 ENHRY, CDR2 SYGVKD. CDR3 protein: CAISEPPDRPRQSTEAFF. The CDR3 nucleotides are TGTGCCATCAGTGAGCCGCCTGACAGACCTAGGCAGAGCACTGAAGCTTTCTTT.

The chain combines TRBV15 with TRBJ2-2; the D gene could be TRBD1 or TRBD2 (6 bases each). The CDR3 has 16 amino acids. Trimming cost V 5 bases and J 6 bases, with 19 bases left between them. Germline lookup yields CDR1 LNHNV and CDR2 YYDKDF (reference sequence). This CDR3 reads CATSGGGRGSPGELFF. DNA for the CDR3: TGTGCCACCAGCGGAGGGGGACGGGGGTCGCCCGGGGAGCTGTTTTTT.

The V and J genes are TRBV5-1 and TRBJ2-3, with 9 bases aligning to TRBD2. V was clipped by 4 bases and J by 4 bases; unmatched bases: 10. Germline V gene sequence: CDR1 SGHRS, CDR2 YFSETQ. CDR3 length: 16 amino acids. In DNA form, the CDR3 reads TGCGCCAGCAGCGAGAGTAGCGGGGGAGTGGCAGATACGCAGTATTTT. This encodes CASSESSGGVADTQYF.

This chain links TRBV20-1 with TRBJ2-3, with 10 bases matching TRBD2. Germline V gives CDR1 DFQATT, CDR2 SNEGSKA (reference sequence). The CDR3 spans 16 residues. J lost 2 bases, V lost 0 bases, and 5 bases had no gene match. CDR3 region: CSARDLAGVPTDTQYF. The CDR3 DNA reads TGCAGTGCTAGAGATCTAGCGGGGGTCCCCACAGATACGCAGTATTTT.

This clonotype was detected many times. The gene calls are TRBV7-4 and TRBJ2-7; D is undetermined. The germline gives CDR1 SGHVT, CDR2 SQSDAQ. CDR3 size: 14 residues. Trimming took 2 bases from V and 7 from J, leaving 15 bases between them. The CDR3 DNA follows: TGTGCCAGCAGCTTATTTTGTAGAACTAAGGAGCAGTACTTC. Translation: CASSLFCRTKEQYF.

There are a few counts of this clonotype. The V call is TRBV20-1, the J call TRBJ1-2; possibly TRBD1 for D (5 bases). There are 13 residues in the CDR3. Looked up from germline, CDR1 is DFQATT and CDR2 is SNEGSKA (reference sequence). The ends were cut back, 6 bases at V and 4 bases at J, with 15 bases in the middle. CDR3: CSAYRDRFYGYTF. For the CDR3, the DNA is TGCAGTGCGTACCGGGACCGCTTCTATGGCTACACCTTC.

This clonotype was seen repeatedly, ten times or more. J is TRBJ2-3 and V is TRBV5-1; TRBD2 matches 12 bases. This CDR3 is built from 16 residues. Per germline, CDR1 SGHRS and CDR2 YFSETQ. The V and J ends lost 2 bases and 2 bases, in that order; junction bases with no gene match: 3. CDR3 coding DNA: TGCGCCAGCAGCTTTGGACTAGCGGGGAACACAGATACGCAGTATTTT. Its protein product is CASSFGLAGNTDTQYF.

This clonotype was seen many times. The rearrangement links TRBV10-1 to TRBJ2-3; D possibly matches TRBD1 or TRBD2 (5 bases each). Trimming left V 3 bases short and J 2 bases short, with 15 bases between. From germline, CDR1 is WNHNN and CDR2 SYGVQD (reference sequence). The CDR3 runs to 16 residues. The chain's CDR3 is CASSDMVGVNTDTQYF. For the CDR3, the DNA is TGCGCCAGCAGTGACATGGTGGGGGTGAACACAGATACGCAGTATTTT.